This TCR beta chain was captured in a study of T cell responses to AZD1222 COVID-19 vaccine (dated by TCRdb to the early 2020s). In the study overall: TCR sequencing was performed for 233 trial participants, of whom roughly 200 were given two doses of AZD1222 and around 25 were given two doses of MenACWY control vaccine. Trial participants were enrolled by age into 18-55, 56-69 and 70-plus year subgroups, with roughly 160, 29 and 62 TCR-sequenced participants respectively.

Results the study describes overall, beyond this receptor: Epitopes outside the regions mutated in the B.1.351 and B.1.1.7 variants were reportedly recognized by nearly half of the unique spike-specific TCRs. Spike-specific TCR breadth and depth rose significantly after two AZD1222 doses compared with day 0 and with MenACWY recipients. Participants were mostly white British and included more females than males, and it was suggested by the authors that clonal diversity may have been underestimated. Because no day 14 peak-response samples were available, repertoires were characterized only after the peak T cell response. In the small 56-69-year group, the increase in depth fell short of significance, most likely because of low power. CD4 TCRs associated with the vaccine covered the entire spike protein, and the dominant responses were in regions 160-218 and 743-854. Conclusions about previously exposed vaccinees are limited because only a handful of AZD1222 recipients were SARS-CoV-2 seropositive at baseline.

This specimen's time point label, interpreted: baseline before first vaccination. The treatment or condition tag for this specimen amounts to: meningococcal conjugate vaccine given as trial control. The vaccinee samples were drawn from two UK trials, COV001 and COV002, one of which was a single-blind randomized controlled phase 2/3 trial testing AZD1222 (ChAdOx1 nCoV-19) in healthy adults. Trial participant PBMC samples were collected at day 0 and day 28 after the second dose for TCRbeta chain sequencing. About this clone itself: The target of this receptor is not known. One junction end does not reproduce the germline sequence, and a read error may be involved.

The CDR3 regions of human TCRbeta chains were subjected to immunosequencing. On the authors' methods: TCRs in the repertoires were compared against a reference library of SARS-CoV-2-specific TCRs that had been generated with the MIRA antigen-specificity platform. Breadth was defined as the fraction of unique TCRs that were SARS-CoV-2-associated, and depth was defined as the fraction of total T cells that were SARS-CoV-2-associated. Using the MIRA data, each spike-specific TCR was assigned both to the spike region to which the TCR was reactive and to a CD4 or CD8 class. Log10-transformed breadth and depth values were compared by one-way ANOVA with Sidak's multiple comparisons tests. TCRdb limited this immuneACCESS table to in-frame rearrangements with V and J called. A share of clones is missing; checked studies link under half to unresolved V genes, and the rest is unexplained. From that table come the V and J calls and clone size; the DNA was used to work out D and trimming. The sample table shows 110,000 or so clones, and roughly nine tenths are seen once. The ten largest clones represent approximately 3.1% of the sample.

Taken from cysteine to phenylalanine, the CDR3 has 13 residues. The entry retains the CDR3 DNA only, 39 bases that are in frame from base 1. From a lookup of the germline V gene, CDR1 and CDR2 are SGHVS and FNYEAQ. This TCR came from an adult in good health. The sample was peripheral blood, taken on day 0 of MenACWY control vaccination. The chain is encoded by TRBV7-6 joined to TRBJ1-2, with no confident D gene call. The CDR3: CASSLASGSSWSF. In nucleotides, the sequence is TGTGCCAGCAGCTTAGCTTCGGGCAGTTCTTGGAGCTTC.